This entry describes one TCR beta chain. The antigen remains undetermined. These data are taken from a study of shared clonotypes between healthy human individuals. Study results and caveats: Sequencing depth was expected to influence donor clonotype sharing.

Tens of millions of PBMCs served as the genomic DNA source for unsorted samples. The replicate PCRs on unsorted PBMC were given 250 to 300 ng DNA, which is 30,000 to 35,000 T cell genomes. Assay: immunoSEQ multiplex PCR; the TCRdb copy retains only in-frame clones and omits some. The sample has a few hundred thousand clones; around 76% are singletons. Germline CDR1 KGHSH, CDR2 LQKENI. This CDR3 is built from 13 residues. With 2 bases clipped from V and 11 bases from J, the junction kept 8 bases outside the gene matches. The V gene is TRBV18, the J gene TRBJ2-7; 8 positions agree with TRBD2. Sequencing used PBMCs. The receptor was isolated from a woman aged 40 to 49 in good health. Some clones in this sample may be carry-over from other donors' samples. The CDR3 DNA reads as TGTGCCAGCTCACCATTGACTAGCGAGAGGGAGTACTTC. This translates into CASSPLTSEREYF.